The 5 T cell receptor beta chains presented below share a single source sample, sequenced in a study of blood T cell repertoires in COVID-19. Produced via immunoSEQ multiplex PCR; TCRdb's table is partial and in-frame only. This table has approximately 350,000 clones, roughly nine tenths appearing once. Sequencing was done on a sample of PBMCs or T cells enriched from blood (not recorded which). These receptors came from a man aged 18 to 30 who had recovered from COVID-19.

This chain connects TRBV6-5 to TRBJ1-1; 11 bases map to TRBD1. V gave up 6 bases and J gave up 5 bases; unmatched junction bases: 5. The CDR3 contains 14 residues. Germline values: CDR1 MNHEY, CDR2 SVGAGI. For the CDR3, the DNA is TGTGCCAGCAGGCAGGACAGGGGGCAGACTGAAGCTTTCTTT. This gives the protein CASRQDRGQTEAFF.

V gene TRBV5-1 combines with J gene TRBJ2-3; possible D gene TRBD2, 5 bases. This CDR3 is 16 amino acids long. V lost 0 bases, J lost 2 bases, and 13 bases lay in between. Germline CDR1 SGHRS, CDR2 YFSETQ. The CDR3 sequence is CASSLAGGGDTDTQYF. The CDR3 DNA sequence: TGCGCCAGCAGCTTGGCCGGAGGCGGCGACACAGATACGCAGTATTTT.

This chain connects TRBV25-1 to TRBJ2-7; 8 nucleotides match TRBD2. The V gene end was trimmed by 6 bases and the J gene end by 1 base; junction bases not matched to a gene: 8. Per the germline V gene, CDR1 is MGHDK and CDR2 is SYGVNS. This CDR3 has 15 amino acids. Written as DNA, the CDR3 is TGTGCCAGCAGGAGCCGGGGCGGGGGGTCCTACGAGCAGTACTTC. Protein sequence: CASRSRGGGSYEQYF.

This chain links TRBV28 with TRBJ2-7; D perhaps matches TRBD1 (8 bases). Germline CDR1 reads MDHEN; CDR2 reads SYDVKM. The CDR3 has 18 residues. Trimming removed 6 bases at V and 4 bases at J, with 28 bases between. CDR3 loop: CASRSRQGTTTRGYEQYF. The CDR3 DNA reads TGTGCCAGCAGATCAAGACAGGGGACTACCACGAGAGGATACGAGCAGTACTTC. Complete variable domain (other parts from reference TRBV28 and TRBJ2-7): DVKVTQSSRYLVKRTGEKVFLECVQDMDHENMFWYRQDPGLGLRLIYFSYDVKMKEKGDIPEGYSVSREKKERFSLILESASTNQTSMYLCASRSRQGTTTRGYEQYFGPGTRLTVT.

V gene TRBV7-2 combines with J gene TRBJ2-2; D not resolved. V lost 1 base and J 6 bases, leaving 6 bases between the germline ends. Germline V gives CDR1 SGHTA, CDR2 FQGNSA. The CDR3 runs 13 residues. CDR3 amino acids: CASSLGVAGELFF. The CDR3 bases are TGTGCCAGCAGCTTAGGAGTAGCCGGGGAGCTGTTTTTT.